Sequencing of this T cell receptor (beta chain) was carried out in a study of spatial heterogeneity in lung cancer. At the level of the study: Alpha-chain sequences were consistently detected less often than beta-chain sequences.

TCRdb re-called the 5' RACE reads with MiXCR, one entry per CDR3 protein. Here the sample spans some 25,000 distinct CDR3 sequences, approximately 4.6% being singletons. The sample's time point: sample taken at primary tumor resection. The roughly 68 donors had untreated early-stage non-small cell lung cancer. The V segment lost 5 bases and the J segment 5 bases; nucleotides outside the gene matches: 5. In germline, CDR1 is LGHNT, CDR2 FRNRAP. The CDR3 is 14 residues long. The source material was PBMCs, sampled at surgery. The chain employs TRBV12-5 and TRBJ2-1; TRBD1 matches at 8 bases. This TCR was sampled from a male donor with early-stage non-small cell lung cancer. CDR3 sequence reads: CASGPGTGHNEQFF. CDR3 bases: TGTGCTAGTGGTCCCGGGACAGGTCACAATGAGCAGTTCTTC.